This record concerns one T cell receptor (beta chain) sequence. The antigen it recognizes is unknown. Base qualities are not provided; no much larger clone lies one nucleotide away. Healthy HIV-negative adults with no recently reported acute infections or vaccinations were included as donors. Every donor was a Caucasian adult residing in Nashville, Tennessee, USA. CD4+ T cells were enriched through magnetic negative selection, after which naive cells were positively selected on CD45RA and the remaining negative fraction served as the memory subset. Blood was collected by leukapheresis, and PBMCs were isolated by Ficoll-Histopaque density gradient centrifugation and then cryopreserved in liquid nitrogen vapor phase. Analytical flow cytometry was used to check the purity and quantity of every magnetically sorted T cell population. From each sorted fraction, genomic DNA was isolated and quantified by UV absorbance on a Nanodrop 2000c.

This sample is part of a study of shared clonotypes between healthy human individuals (dated by TCRdb to between 2020 and 2021). The study in broad terms: The cohort included a few men and a couple of women between 18 and 49 years of age. For each donor, three plates each were used for CD4 naive and CD4 memory, two plates were used for CD8 naive, and one plate was used for CD8 memory. To estimate repertoire size and how much clonotype sharing occurs between individuals, the study deeply sequenced the blood TCR repertoires of 5 or 6 healthy adults. Different laboratories and diverse techniques were used to prepare libraries and sequence TCR repertoires, to increase sequencing depth and limit assay-specific biases. Leukapheresis yielded between about 0.85 and 9.5 billion PBMCs per donor.

TCR CDR3 regions were amplified from genomic DNA by multiplex PCR using the deep immunoSEQ assay. For each cell subset, the extracted genomic DNA was distributed evenly across all wells of several immunoSEQ 96-well plates, and each plate served as one replicate. For sorted subsets, approximately 190 ng of genomic DNA, equivalent to some 33,000 T cell genomes, went into each replicate PCR. The purified libraries were quantified using a Qubit 3.0 fluorometer, sized with a Bioanalyzer 2100, and then quantified again using the KAPA Library Quantification kit. Every immunoSEQ 96-well plate was sequenced on a dedicated single-read 150-cycle Illumina NextSeq 550 flow cell. Per the authors' processing: Because only junctional sequences without quality scores were contained in the immunoSEQ output, filtering matching that applied to full-length reads could not be performed. To assign V/J genes and CDR3, sequences were annotated against IMGT germline references using PyIR, a Python wrapper for IgBLAST v1.9. Reads were filtered out if the reads had weak V/J assignments (E-value above 1e-6), no CDR3, stop codons, out-of-frame junctions, or ambiguous translated residues. V3J clonotypes were defined as sequences sharing an identical inferred V gene, J gene, and CDR3 amino acid sequence. The percentage overlap between two repertoires was calculated by dividing the number of shared unique clonotypes by the size of the smaller repertoire. Repertoire richness was assessed with RTK rarefaction, the Chao1 estimator, and Recon v2.1 estimates of unobserved clonotypes. For all TCRbeta clonotypes obtained by the gDNA method from a handful of donors, generation probabilities were computed with OLGA. The immuneACCESS repertoire file appears here via TCRdb, limited to in-frame rearrangements. These files lack a portion of the clones; in checked studies, under half of the deficit traces to unresolved V genes, and the cause of the others is not known. V and J calls and clone size follow that table, whereas D and trimming were derived from the DNA. The sample profile shows 1.4 million to 1.5 million clones; more than 95% of them were found once. About 1% of the sample belongs to the ten largest clones.

The study at large found these results: Compared with non-shared clonotypes, the clonotypes found in all four sorted-subset donors had higher generation probabilities. The small number of donors limited the genetic and exposure-history diversity represented. Sampling was restricted to blood, and TCR repertoires in tissue are likely to differ from TCR repertoires in blood. Pairwise subsampling led to the expectation that sequencing depth would affect the degree of clonotype sharing among donors. Rarefaction of sorted-subset datasets indicated incomplete sequencing despite the large sequencing depth. Naive subsets generally had larger estimated clonotype richness than memory subsets did. About 4.5% of naive CD4, more than 3% of naive CD8, about 2.5% of memory CD4, and around 0.42% of memory CD8 clonotypes were shared across a few donors.

The receptor was derived from a man aged 25-45 years in good health. Sequencing used naive CD4+ T cells sorted from blood. The cell subset or site label corresponds to: CD45RA+ positively selected.

In nucleotide form, the sequence is TGTGCCAGCAGTGCCGAGAGGCGAAACTACGAGCAGTACTTC. This gives the protein CASSAERRNYEQYF. The rearranged chain carries TRBV28 and TRBJ2-7, with no confident D gene call. The CDR3 starts with the cysteine, ends with the phenylalanine, and has 14 residues. Just the 42-base CDR3 DNA is kept, in frame starting at base 1. CDR1 MDHEN and CDR2 SYDVKM are derived from the germline V gene. The germline ends are 14 bases apart after V is trimmed by 5 bases and J by 3 bases.